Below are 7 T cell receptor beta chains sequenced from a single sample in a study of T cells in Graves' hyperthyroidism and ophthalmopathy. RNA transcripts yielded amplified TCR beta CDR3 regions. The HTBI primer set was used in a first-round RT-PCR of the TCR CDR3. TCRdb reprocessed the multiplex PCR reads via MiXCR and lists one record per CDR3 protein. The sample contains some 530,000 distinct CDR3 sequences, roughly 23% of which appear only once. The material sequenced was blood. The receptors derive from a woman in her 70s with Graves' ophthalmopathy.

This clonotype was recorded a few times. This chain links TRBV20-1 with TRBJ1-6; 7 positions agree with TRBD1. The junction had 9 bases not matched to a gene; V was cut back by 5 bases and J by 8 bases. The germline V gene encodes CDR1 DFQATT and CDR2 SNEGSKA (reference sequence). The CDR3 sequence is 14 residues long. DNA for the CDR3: TGCAGTGCTTGTTCTGACAGGGATTATTCACCCCTCCACTTT. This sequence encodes CSACSDRDYSPLHF.

The CDR3 spells CASSVPGRADTQYF. The CDR3 DNA follows: TGTGCCAGCAGCGTCCCGGGACGGGCAGATACGCAGTATTTT. This chain links TRBV9 with TRBJ2-3; the D gene could be TRBD1 or TRBD2 (5 bases each). Per the germline V gene, CDR1 is SGDLS and CDR2 is YYNGEE. The germline V and J ends were trimmed by 2 bases and 4 bases, with 11 bases remaining between them. The CDR3 consists of 14 residues.

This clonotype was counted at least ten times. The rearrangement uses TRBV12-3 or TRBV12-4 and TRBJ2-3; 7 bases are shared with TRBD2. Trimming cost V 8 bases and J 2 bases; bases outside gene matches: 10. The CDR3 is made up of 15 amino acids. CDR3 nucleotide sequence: TGTGCCAGCCTAGCAGCAGCGGGGATCACAGATACGCAGTATTTT. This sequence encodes CASLAAAGITDTQYF.

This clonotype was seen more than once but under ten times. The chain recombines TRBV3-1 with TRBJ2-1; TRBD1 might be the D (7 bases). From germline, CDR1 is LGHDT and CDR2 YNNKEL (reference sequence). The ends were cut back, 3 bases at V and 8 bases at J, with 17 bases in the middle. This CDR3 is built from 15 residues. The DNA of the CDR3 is TGTGCCAGCAGCCACCAGGGGGGCCTTGGGGATGAGCAGTTCTTC. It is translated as CASSHQGGLGDEQFF.

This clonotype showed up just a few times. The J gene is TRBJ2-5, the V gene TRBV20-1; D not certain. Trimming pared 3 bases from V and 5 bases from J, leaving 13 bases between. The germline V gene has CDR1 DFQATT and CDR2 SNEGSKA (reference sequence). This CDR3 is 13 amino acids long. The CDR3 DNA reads TGCAGTGCTAGCGATTGGGGTGGGGAGACCCAGTACTTC. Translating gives CSASDWGGETQYF.

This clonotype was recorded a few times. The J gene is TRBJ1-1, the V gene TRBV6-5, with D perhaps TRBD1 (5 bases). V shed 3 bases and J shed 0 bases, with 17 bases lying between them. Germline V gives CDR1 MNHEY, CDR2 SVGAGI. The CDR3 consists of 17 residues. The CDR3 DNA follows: TGTGCCAGCAGTTATGTTGGAGGGGACCTGATGAACACTGAAGCTTTCTTT. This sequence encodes CASSYVGGDLMNTEAFF.

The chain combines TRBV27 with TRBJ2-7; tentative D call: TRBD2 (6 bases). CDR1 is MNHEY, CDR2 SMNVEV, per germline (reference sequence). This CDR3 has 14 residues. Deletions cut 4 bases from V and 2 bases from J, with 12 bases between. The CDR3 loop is CASSSGTPTYEQYF. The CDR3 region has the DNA TGTGCCAGCAGTTCGGGGACTCCCACCTACGAGCAGTACTTC.